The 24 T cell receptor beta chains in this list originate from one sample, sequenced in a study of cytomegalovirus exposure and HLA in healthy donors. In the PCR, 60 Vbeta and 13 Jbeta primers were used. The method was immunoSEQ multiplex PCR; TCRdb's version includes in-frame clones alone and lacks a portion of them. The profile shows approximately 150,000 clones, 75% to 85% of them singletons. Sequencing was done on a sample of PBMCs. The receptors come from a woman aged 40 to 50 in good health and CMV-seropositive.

The CDR3 nucleotides are TGTGCCAGCAGTGAGGACAGCCCCTACGAGCAGTACTTC. It specifies CASSEDSPYEQYF. This chain uses TRBV2 with TRBJ2-5; D perhaps matches TRBD1 (6 bases). The end of the DNA aligns better with TRBJ2-7, so the J call may be wrong. This CDR3 comprises 13 residues. Germline V gene lookup returns CDR1 SNHLY and CDR2 FYNNEI.

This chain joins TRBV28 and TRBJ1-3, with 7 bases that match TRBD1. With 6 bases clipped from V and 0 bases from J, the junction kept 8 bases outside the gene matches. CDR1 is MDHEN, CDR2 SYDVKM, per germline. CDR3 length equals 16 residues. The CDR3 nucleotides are TGTGCCAGCAGAGCCTACCAGGGGGACTCTGGAAACACCATATATTTT. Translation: CASRAYQGDSGNTIYF.

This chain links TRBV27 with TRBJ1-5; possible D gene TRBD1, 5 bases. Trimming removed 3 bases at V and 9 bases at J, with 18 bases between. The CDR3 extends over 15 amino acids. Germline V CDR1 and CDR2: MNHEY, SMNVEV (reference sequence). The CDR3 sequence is CASSFEGTPGWPQHF. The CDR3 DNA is TGTGCCAGCAGTTTCGAAGGGACTCCTGGATGGCCCCAGCATTTT.

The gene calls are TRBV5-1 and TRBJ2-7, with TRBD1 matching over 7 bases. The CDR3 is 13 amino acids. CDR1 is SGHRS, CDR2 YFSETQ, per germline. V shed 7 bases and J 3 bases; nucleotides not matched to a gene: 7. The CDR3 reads CASATGVDYEQYF. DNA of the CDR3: TGCGCCAGCGCTACAGGGGTAGACTACGAGCAGTACTTC.

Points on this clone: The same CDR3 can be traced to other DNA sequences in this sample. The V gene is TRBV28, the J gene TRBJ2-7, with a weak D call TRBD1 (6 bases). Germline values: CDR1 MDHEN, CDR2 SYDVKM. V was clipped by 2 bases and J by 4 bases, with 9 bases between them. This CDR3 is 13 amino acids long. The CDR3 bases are TGTGCCAGCAGTTTAGGTCAGGGGTACGAGCAGTACTTC. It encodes CASSLGQGYEQYF.

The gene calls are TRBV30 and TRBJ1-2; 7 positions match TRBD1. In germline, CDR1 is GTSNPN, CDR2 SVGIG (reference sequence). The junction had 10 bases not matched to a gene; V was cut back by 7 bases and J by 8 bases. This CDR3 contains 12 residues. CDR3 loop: CASQDRRGGYTF. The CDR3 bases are TGTGCCTCACAGGACAGGAGAGGAGGCTACACCTTC.

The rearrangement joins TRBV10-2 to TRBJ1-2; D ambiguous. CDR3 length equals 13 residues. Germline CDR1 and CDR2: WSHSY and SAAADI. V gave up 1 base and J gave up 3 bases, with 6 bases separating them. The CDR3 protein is CASSEFGDYGYTF. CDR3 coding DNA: TGCGCCAGCAGTGAGTTCGGGGACTATGGCTACACCTTC.

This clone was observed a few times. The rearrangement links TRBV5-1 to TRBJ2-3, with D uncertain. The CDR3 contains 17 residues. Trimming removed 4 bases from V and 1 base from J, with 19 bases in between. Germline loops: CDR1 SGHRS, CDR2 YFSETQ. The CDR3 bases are TGCGCCAGCAGCCCGGGTTTAAGGCTGGCGGGCACAGATACGCAGTATTTT. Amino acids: CASSPGLRLAGTDTQYF. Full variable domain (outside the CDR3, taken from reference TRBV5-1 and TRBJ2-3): KAGVTQTPRYLIKTRGQQVTLSCSPISGHRSVSWYQQTPGQGLQFLFEYFSETQRNKGNFPGRFSGRQFSNSRSEMNVSTLELGDSALYLCASSPGLRLAGTDTQYFGPGTRLTVL.

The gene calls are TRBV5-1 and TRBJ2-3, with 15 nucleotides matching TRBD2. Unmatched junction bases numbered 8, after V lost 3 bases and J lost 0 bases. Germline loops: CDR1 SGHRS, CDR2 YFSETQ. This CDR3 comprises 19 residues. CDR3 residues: CASSSPPGLAGGSTDTQYF. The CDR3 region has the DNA TGCGCCAGCAGCTCCCCTCCGGGACTAGCGGGAGGAAGCACAGATACGCAGTATTTT.

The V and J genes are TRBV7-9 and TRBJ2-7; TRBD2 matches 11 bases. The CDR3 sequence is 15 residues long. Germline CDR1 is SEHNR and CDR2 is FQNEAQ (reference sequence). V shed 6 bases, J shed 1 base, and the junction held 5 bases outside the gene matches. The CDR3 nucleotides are TGTGCCAGCAGACCCCCTAGCGGGAGGTCCTACGAGCAGTACTTC. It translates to CASRPPSGRSYEQYF.

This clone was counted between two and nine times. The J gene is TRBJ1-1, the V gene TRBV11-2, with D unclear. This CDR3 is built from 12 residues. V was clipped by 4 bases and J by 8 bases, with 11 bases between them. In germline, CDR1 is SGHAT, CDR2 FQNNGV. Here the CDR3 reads CASSSQSGEAFF. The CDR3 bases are TGTGCCAGCAGCTCGCAGTCGGGAGAAGCTTTCTTT.

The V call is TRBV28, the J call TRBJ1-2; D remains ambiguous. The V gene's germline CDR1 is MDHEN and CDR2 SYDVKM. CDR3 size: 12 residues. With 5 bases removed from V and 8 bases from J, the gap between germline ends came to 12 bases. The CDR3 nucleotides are TGTGCCAGCAGTACCGAGGTTCGGGGCTACACCTTC. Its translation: CASSTEVRGYTF.

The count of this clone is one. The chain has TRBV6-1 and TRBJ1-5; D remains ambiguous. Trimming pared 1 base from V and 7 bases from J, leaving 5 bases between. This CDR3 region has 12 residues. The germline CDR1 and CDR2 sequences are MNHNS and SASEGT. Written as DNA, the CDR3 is TGTGCCAGCAGTGAAGGGCACCAGCCCCAGCATTTT. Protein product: CASSEGHQPQHF.

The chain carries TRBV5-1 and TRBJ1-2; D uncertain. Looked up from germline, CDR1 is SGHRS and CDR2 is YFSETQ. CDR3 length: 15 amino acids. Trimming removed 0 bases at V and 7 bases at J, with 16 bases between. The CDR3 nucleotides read TGCGCCAGCAGCTTGGATCCTAACAGTCGGGGTGGCTACACCTTC. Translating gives CASSLDPNSRGGYTF.

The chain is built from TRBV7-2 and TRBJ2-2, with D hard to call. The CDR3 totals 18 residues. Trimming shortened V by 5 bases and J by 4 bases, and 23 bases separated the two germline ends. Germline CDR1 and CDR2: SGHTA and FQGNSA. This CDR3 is CASSLPPDSIDPTGELFF. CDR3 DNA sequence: TGTGCCAGCAGCCTACCCCCTGACTCTATAGATCCCACCGGGGAGCTGTTTTTT.

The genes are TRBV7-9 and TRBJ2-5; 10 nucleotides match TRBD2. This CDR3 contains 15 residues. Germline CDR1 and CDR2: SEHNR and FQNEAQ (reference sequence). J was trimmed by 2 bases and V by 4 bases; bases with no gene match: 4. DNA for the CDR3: TGTGCCAGCAGCTCCTATAGCGGGAGGCAAGAGACCCAGTACTTC. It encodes CASSSYSGRQETQYF. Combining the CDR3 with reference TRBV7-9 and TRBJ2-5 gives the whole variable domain DTGVSQNPRHKITKRGQNVTFRCDPISEHNRLYWYRQTLGQGPEFLTYFQNEAQLEKSRLLSDRFSAERPKGSFSTLEIQRTEQGDSAMYLCASSSYSGRQETQYFGPGTRLLVL.

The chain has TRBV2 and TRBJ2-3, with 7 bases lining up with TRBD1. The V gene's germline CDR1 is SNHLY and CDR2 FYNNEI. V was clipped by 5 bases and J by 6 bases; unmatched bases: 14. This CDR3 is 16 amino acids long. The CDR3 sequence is CASSLQGSTQGDTQYF. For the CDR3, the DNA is TGTGCCAGCAGTTTACAGGGGTCCACCCAAGGTGATACGCAGTATTTT.

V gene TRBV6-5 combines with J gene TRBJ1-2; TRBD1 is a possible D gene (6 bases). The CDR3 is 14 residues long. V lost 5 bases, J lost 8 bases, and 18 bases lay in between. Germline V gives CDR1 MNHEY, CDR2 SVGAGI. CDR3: CASSGAGVRLGYTF. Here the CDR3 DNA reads TGTGCCAGCAGTGGGGCAGGGGTCCGGCTAGGCTACACCTTC.

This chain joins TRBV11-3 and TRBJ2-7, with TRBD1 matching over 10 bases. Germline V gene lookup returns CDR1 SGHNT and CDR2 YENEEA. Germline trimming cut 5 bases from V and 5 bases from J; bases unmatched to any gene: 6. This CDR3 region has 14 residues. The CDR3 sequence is CASSMGQGSHEQYF. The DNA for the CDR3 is TGTGCCAGCAGCATGGGACAGGGGAGCCACGAGCAGTACTTC.

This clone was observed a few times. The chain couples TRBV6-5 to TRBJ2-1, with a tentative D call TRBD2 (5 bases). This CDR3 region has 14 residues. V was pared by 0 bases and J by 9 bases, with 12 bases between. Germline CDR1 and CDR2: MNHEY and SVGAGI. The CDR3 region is CASSYSRVRVEQFF. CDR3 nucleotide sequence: TGTGCCAGCAGTTACTCGAGGGTCCGAGTTGAGCAGTTCTTC.

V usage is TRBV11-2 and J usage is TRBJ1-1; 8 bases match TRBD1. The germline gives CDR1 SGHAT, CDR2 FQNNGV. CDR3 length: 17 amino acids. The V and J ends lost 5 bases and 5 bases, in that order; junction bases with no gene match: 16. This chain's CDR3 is CASSPDRGLIRGTEAFF. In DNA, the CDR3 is TGTGCCAGCAGCCCCGACAGGGGCTTAATACGGGGGACTGAAGCTTTCTTT. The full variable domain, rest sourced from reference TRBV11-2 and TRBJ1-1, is EAGVAQSPRYKIIEKRQSVAFWCNPISGHATLYWYQQILGQGPKLLIQFQNNGVVDDSQLPKDRFSAERLKGVDSTLKIQPAKLEDSAVYLCASSPDRGLIRGTEAFFGQGTRLTVV.

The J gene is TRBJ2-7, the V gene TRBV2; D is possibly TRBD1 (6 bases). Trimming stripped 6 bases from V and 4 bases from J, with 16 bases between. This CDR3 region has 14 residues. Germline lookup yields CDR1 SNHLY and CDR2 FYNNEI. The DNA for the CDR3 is TGTGCCAGCAGGTACACCGAGGACAGATACGAGCAGTACTTC. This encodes CASRYTEDRYEQYF.

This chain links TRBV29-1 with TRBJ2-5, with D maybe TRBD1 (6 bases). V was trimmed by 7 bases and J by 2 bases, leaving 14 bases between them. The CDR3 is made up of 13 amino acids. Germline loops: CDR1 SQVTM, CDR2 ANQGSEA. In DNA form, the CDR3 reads TGCAGCGCACAACAGGGATGGCAAGAGACCCAGTACTTC. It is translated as CSAQQGWQETQYF.

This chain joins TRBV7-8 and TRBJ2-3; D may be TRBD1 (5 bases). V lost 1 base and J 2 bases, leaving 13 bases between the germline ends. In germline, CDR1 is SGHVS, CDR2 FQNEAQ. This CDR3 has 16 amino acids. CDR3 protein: CASSLGASRVTDTQYF. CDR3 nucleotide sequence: TGTGCCAGCAGCTTAGGGGCCAGCAGGGTCACAGATACGCAGTATTTT. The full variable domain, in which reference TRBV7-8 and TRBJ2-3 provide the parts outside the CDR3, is GAGVSQSPRYKVAKRGQDVALRCDPISGHVSLFWYQQALGQGPEFLTYFQNEAQLDKSGLPSDRFFAERPEGSVSTLKIQRTQQEDSAVYLCASSLGASRVTDTQYFGPGTRLTVL.